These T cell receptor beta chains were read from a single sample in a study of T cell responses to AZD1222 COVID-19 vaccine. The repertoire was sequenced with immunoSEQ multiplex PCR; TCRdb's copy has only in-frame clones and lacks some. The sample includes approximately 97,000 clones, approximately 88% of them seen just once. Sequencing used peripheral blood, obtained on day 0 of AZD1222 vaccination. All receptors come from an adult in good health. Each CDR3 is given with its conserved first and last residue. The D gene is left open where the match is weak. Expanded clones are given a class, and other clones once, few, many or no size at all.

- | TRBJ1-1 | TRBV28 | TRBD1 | CASINPGQGSYTEAFF | TGTGCCAGCATCAATCCGGGACAGGGGAGTTACACTGAAGCTTTCTTT
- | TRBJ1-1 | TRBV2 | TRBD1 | CASSTDRGAEAFF | TGTGCCAGCAGTACGGACAGGGGCGCTGAAGCTTTCTTT
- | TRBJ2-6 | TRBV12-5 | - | CASGLGGSWANVLTF | TGTGCTAGTGGTTTAGGGGGTTCTTGGGCCAACGTCCTGACTTTC
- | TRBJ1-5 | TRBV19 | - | CASSRAGGGNRNQPQHF | TGTGCCAGTAGTAGGGCGGGAGGGGGTAATCGCAATCAGCCCCAGCATTTT
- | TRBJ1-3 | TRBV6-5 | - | CASRSRGSGNTIYF | TGTGCCAGCAGATCCAGGGGCTCTGGAAACACCATATATTTT
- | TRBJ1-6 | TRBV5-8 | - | CASSLEGQGSPLHF | TGTGCCAGCAGCTTGGAGGGGCAGGGATCACCCCTCCACTTT
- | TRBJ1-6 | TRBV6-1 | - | CASSEIWEASPLHF | TGTGCCAGCAGTGAAATCTGGGAGGCGTCACCCCTCCACTTT
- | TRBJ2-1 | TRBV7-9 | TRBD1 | CASRHDRGLYNEQFF | TGTGCCAGCAGACACGACAGGGGGCTGTACAATGAGCAGTTCTTC
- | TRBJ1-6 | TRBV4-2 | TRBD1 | CASSQDWTGKSSPLHF | TGTGCCAGCAGCCAAGACTGGACAGGGAAATCCTCACCCCTCCACTTT
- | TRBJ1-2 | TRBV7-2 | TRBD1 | CASSLIRTGVSGYTF | TGTGCCAGCAGCTTAATAAGGACAGGGGTATCCGGCTACACCTTC
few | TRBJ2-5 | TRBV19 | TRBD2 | CASKPGLRGETQYF | TGTGCCAGTAAACCGGGACTAAGAGGAGAGACCCAGTACTTC
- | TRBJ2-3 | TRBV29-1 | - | CSVEGRGSTTDTQYF | TGCAGCGTTGAAGGAAGGGGATCCACCACAGATACGCAGTATTTT
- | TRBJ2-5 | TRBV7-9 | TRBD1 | CASSEQGSWETQYF | TGTGCCAGCAGCGAACAGGGGTCGTGGGAGACCCAGTACTTC
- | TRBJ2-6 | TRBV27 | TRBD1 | CASSTYPGTVNSGANVLTF | TGTGCCAGCAGTACATACCCCGGGACAGTCAACTCTGGGGCCAACGTCCTGACTTTC
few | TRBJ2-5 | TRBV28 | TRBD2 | CASSPGGGRETQYF | TGTGCCAGCAGCCCGGGGGGAGGGCGAGAGACCCAGTACTTC
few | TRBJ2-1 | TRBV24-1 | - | CATGNHRDIYNEQFF | TGTGCCACCGGAAATCACAGGGATATATACAATGAGCAGTTCTTC
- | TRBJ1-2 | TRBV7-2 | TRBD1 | CASSLGFRDRGGYTF | TGTGCCAGCAGCTTAGGTTTCCGTGACAGGGGGGGCTACACCTTC
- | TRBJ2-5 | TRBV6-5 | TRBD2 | CASSLAGFETQYF | TGTGCCAGCAGTCTAGCGGGGTTTGAGACCCAGTACTTC
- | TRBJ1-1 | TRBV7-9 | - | CASSLSASEAFF | TGTGCCAGCAGCTTATCAGCCTCTGAAGCTTTCTTT
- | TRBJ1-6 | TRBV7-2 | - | CASSPDGTRSSPLHF | TGTGCCAGCAGCCCTGATGGGACACGCAGTTCACCCCTCCACTTT
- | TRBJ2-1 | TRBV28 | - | CASSPSVRIREREGQFF | -
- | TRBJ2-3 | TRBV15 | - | CATSRDSTSTDTQYF | TGTGCCACCAGCAGAGACAGCACCAGCACAGATACGCAGTATTTT
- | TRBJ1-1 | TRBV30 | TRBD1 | CAWSVGGTANTEAFF | TGTGCCTGGAGTGTTGGTGGGACAGCCAACACTGAAGCTTTCTTT
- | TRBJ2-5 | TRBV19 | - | CASSISLQETQYF | TGTGCCAGTAGTATTTCCCTCCAAGAGACCCAGTACTTC
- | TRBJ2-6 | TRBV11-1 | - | CASRSDSSGANVLTF | TGTGCCAGCAGATCCGACAGCTCTGGGGCCAACGTCCTGACTTTC
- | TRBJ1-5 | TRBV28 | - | CASISTAGNQPQHF | TGTGCCAGCATTTCAACGGCAGGGAATCAGCCCCAGCATTTT
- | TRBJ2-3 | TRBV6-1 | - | CASSEYGGGLRTDTQYF | TGTGCCAGCAGTGAATACGGAGGGGGCTTGAGGACAGATACGCAGTATTTT
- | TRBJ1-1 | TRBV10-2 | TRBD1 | CASDKQGGSTEAFF | TGCGCCAGCGACAAACAGGGGGGGAGCACTGAAGCTTTCTTT
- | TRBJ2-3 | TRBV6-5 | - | CASSSEPSTDTQYF | TGTGCCAGCAGTTCTGAGCCTAGCACAGATACGCAGTATTTT
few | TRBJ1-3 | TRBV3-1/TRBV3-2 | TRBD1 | CASSQVWGQYSGNTIYF | TGTGCCAGCAGCCAAGTGTGGGGACAGTACTCTGGAAACACCATATATTTT
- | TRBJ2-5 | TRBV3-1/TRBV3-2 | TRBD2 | CASSQTGTSGAQETQYF | TGTGCCAGCAGCCAAACCGGGACTAGCGGGGCACAAGAGACCCAGTACTTC